This T cell receptor beta chain was recorded in a study of spatial heterogeneity in lung cancer. Turning to the study itself: Consistent detection of more beta-chain than alpha-chain sequences was observed.

This CDR3 spans 13 amino acids. Looked up from germline, CDR1 is ENHRY and CDR2 is SYGVKD. Deletions cut 4 bases from V and 1 base from J, with 7 bases between. Via MiXCR, TCRdb re-called the 5' RACE reads, giving one row per CDR3 protein. There are tens of thousands of distinct CDR3 sequences in the sample; approximately 12% occur only once, and about 40% lies in the top ten. Specified time point: sample taken at primary tumor resection. The donor population consisted of 72 patients with untreated, early-stage non-small cell lung cancer. Unsorted tumor, nontumor lung tissue or cryopreserved PBMC supplied the whole RNA.

This sequence was found in a male donor with early-stage non-small cell lung cancer. J is TRBJ1-1 and V is TRBV10-3; D is unresolved. This material consisted of PBMCs, taken at surgery. The chain's CDR3 is CAISAVENTEAFF. CDR3 sequence (DNA): TGTGCCATCAGTGCAGTGGAGAACACTGAAGCTTTCTTT.